The 17 T cell receptor beta chains below all came from one sample that was sequenced in a study of T cells in women clearing cervical HPV infection. The protocol was immunoSEQ multiplex PCR, while the TCRdb copy is restricted to in-frame clones and leaves out a portion. This table lists fewer than 30,000 clones. Sequencing was done on a sample of blood buffy coat. Every receptor here comes from a woman between 18 and 70 years old with a cervical HPV16 infection that either progressed to CIN3+ or cleared (not recorded which).

A note on this clone: The read falls 3 residues short of the CDR3 end, and the missing part is taken from the germline J gene. This chain connects TRBV29-1 to TRBJ2-7; D possibly corresponds to TRBD2 (6 bases). Trimming cost V 7 bases and J 0 bases, with 13 bases left between them. The CDR3 is made up of 13 amino acids. CDR1 and CDR2 from the germline V gene are SQVTM and ANQGSEA. The DNA read from the CDR3 is TGCAGCGCGGAGGGTCAGAGCTCCTACGAG. Its translation: CSAEGQSSYE. The whole CDR3 protein reads CSAEGQSSYEQYF.

Here the CDR3 reads CASLIPTSRTYNDYTF. The sequenced part of the CDR3 DNA is TGTGCCAGTTTGATCCCGACTAGCCGAACCTACAATGAC. V usage is TRBV18 and J usage is TRBJ1-2; D is uncertain. The read halts 3 residues ahead of the CDR3 end, with the missing end drawn from the germline J gene. The CDR3 has 16 amino acids. Germline values: CDR1 KGHSH, CDR2 LQKENI.

A word on this clone: The sequenced fragment ends 3 residues before the CDR3 boundary, so the rest is inferred from the germline J gene. The rearrangement links TRBV5-8 to TRBJ1-5, with D perhaps matching TRBD1 (5 bases). The CDR3 extends over 13 amino acids. Trimming stripped 2 bases from V and 7 bases from J, with 10 bases between. The germline gives CDR1 SGHTS, CDR2 YDEGEE. CDR3 DNA (partial): TGTGCCAGCAGCTTTAGGGGCGAACAGCCC. This sequence encodes CASSFRGEQP. The entire CDR3 protein is CASSFRGEQPQHF.

Points on this clone: Read sequence stops 3 residues before the CDR3 end, and the germline J gene provides the missing end. The rearrangement links TRBV5-6 to TRBJ2-7, with a weak D call TRBD2 (5 bases). This CDR3 region has 14 residues. Germline lookup yields CDR1 SGHDT and CDR2 YYEEEE. Between the trimmed V and J ends, which lost 3 bases and 3 bases, there was a span of 13 bases. CDR3 DNA, as far as it was read: TGTGCCAGCAGCTCCGGGGTGGGTGACTACGAG. This translates into CASSSGVGDYE. The whole CDR3 is CASSSGVGDYEQYF.

As concerns this clone: The DNA ends 3 residues before the CDR3 does, and the rest of the CDR3 is filled in from the germline J gene. The same CDR3 also results from other DNA sequences found in this sample. The V and J genes are TRBV19 and TRBJ1-1, with D unresolved. Germline lookup yields CDR1 LNHDA and CDR2 SQIVND (reference sequence). The CDR3 contains 14 residues. V shed 0 bases and J shed 1 base, with 6 bases lying between them. CDR3 in amino acids: CASSIDHRNTEAFF. The part of the CDR3 DNA that was read is TGTGCCAGTAGTATAGATCACAGGAACACTGAA.

Points on this clone: The CDR3 end lies 3 residues beyond the end of the read and is filled in from the germline J gene. The chain combines TRBV30 with TRBJ2-3; perhaps TRBD1 as D (6 bases). Germline V gene data show CDR1 as GTSNPN and CDR2 as SVGIG (reference sequence). The CDR3 has 14 amino acids. The CDR3 sequence is CAWSRAGANQPQYF. Incomplete CDR3 DNA: TGTGCCTGGAGTAGGGCAGGGGCCAATCAGCCG.

Concerning this clone: Read data end 3 residues before the CDR3 end; the end is taken from the germline J gene. This chain uses TRBV7-8 with TRBJ2-2; D is perhaps TRBD1 (6 bases). The CDR3 length is 14 residues. In germline, CDR1 is SGHVS, CDR2 FQNEAQ. The covered CDR3 bases are TGTGCCAGCAGAATGACAGGAGATAATTCACCG. As protein: CASRMTGDNSP. The whole CDR3 protein reads CASRMTGDNSPLFF.

This CDR3 reads CASGSGGPEETQYF. The sequenced CDR3 bases are TGTGCTAGTGGTTCGGGGGGGCCCGAGGAGACC. The rearrangement links TRBV12-5 to TRBJ2-5, with TRBD2 identical over 8 bases. The read stops 3 residues short of the end of the CDR3; the missing end is completed from the germline J gene. The CDR3 loop spans 14 amino acids. The V gene end was trimmed by 4 bases and the J gene end by 5 bases; junction bases not matched to a gene: 6. Germline CDR1 and CDR2: LGHNT and FRNRAP.

A note on this clone: The sequenced fragment ends 3 residues before the CDR3 boundary, so the rest is inferred from the germline J gene. The chain carries TRBV18 and TRBJ2-4; D is undetermined. CDR1 is KGHSH and CDR2 is LQKENI in the germline V gene. This CDR3 is built from 13 residues. The part of the CDR3 DNA that was read is TGTGCCAGCTCACTAAGCGAAAGGCATGGT. Residues: CASSLSERHG. The full-length CDR3 reads as CASSLSERHGQYF.

To note about this clone: The read terminates 3 residues before the CDR3 end, so the remaining end is supplied by the germline J gene. This sequence joins TRBV5-1 and TRBJ1-2; TRBD1 aligns across 8 bases. V lost 2 bases and J lost 6; bases outside the gene matches: 12. The germline gives CDR1 SGHRS, CDR2 YFSETQ. The CDR3 sequence is 16 residues long. CDR3 protein: CASSFFQGAKIDGYTF. The CDR3 bases that were read are TGCGCCAGCAGCTTCTTCCAGGGGGCGAAGATTGATGGC. Drawing the rest from reference TRBV5-1 and TRBJ1-2, the complete variable domain is KAGVTQTPRYLIKTRGQQVTLSCSPISGHRSVSWYQQTPGQGLQFLFEYFSETQRNKGNFPGRFSGRQFSNSRSEMNVSTLELGDSALYLCASSFFQGAKIDGYTFGSGTRLTVV.

Comment on this clone: The read ends 3 residues early relative to the CDR3; the germline J gene fills the gap. This chain joins TRBV27 and TRBJ2-7; 12 nucleotides agree with TRBD2. J lost 0 bases, V lost 6 bases, and 6 bases had no gene match. CDR1 is MNHEY and CDR2 is SMNVEV in the germline V gene (reference sequence). The CDR3 length is 16 residues. Partial CDR3 DNA: TGTGCCAGCAGCTCCCCGGGACTAGCGGGCTCCTACGAG. Translating it yields CASSSPGLAGSYE. The full CDR3 is CASSSPGLAGSYEQYF.

Of note for this clone: Read data end 3 residues before the CDR3 end; the end is taken from the germline J gene. The V gene is TRBV20-1, the J gene TRBJ1-4; 8 nucleotides line up with TRBD1. Trimming at V came to 0 bases and at J to 7 bases, leaving 7 bases not matched to a gene. This CDR3 region has 15 residues. Germline V gives CDR1 DFQATT, CDR2 SNEGSKA (reference sequence). The CDR3 loop reads CSARDWTGIGEKLFF. CDR3 DNA (partial): TGCAGTGCTAGAGATTGGACAGGGATAGGTGAAAAA.

Concerning this clone: The observed sequence ends 3 residues before the CDR3 terminus, with the missing tail filled in from the germline J gene. The genes are TRBV7-6 and TRBJ1-2; maybe TRBD1 (5 bases). Germline loops: CDR1 SGHVS, CDR2 FNYEAQ. The CDR3 consists of 12 residues. CDR3: CASSLADNDYTF. CDR3 DNA (partial): TGTGCCAGCAGCTTAGCGGACAATGAC.

CDR3: CASSGGTSAHYGQYF. Incomplete CDR3 DNA: TGTGCCAGCAGCGGCGGGACTTCGGCCCACTATGGT. The chain employs TRBV7-2 and TRBJ2-4; D is possibly TRBD2 (6 bases). The missing CDR3 end, 3 residues past where the read stops, is filled in from the germline J gene. The CDR3 has 15 amino acids. The germline gives CDR1 SGHTA, CDR2 FQGNSA. The whole variable domain, filled in from reference TRBV7-2 and TRBJ2-4, reads GAGVSQSPSNKVTEKGKDVELRCDPISGHTALYWYRQSLGQGLEFLIYFQGNSAPDKSGLPSDRFSAERTGGSVSTLTIQRTQQEDSAVYLCASSGGTSAHYGQYFGAGTRLSVL.

Details on this clone: The sequenced fragment ends 3 residues before the CDR3 boundary, so the rest is inferred from the germline J gene. This chain uses TRBV14 with TRBJ2-5; weak D call: TRBD1 (5 bases). The CDR3 contains 13 residues. CDR1 and CDR2 (germline): SGHDN, FVKESK. Trimming stripped 1 base from V and 7 bases from J, with 10 bases between. The CDR3 DNA, read in part, is TGTGCCAGCAGCCAAGGGGGAAGGGGGACC. The encoded protein is CASSQGGRGT. The whole CDR3 region reads CASSQGGRGTQYF.

Of note for this clone: The DNA ends 3 residues before the CDR3 does, and the rest of the CDR3 is filled in from the germline J gene. The chain combines TRBV7-2 with TRBJ1-5; D is uncertain. The V end lost 1 base, the J end lost 6 bases, and 4 bases lay between the germline ends. The length of the CDR3 is 12 residues. Germline lookup yields CDR1 SGHTA and CDR2 FQGNSA. The part of the CDR3 DNA that was read is TGTGCCAGCAGCTTAGGGGCTCAGCCC. Protein sequence: CASSLGAQP. The complete CDR3 sequence is CASSLGAQPQHF.

About this clone: The CDR3 end is not reached by the read, which stops 3 residues before it; the germline J gene fills it in. The chain carries TRBV20-1 and TRBJ2-3, with TRBD1 matching 7 bases. The germline V gene has CDR1 DFQATT and CDR2 SNEGSKA (reference sequence). V lost 4 bases and J lost 2; bases outside the gene matches: 6. The CDR3 covers 14 residues. The CDR3 bases that were read are TGCAGTGCTATGACAGGGACCTTCACAGATACG. Protein product: CSAMTGTFTDT. From start to end, the CDR3 is CSAMTGTFTDTQYF.